Listed below are T cell receptor beta chains from one sample, sequenced in a study of blood T cell repertoires in COVID-19. Measured with immunoSEQ multiplex PCR; TCRdb has only the in-frame clones, and not every one. The sample holds some 99,000 clones, 85% to 90% seen once. Input material: peripheral blood. These receptors came from a human donor with COVID-19, enrolled during active disease. The donor label of this sample is uncertain. Both conserved end residues are part of each CDR3. The order of the fields is D gene, J gene, clone size, V gene, CDR3 protein, CDR3 DNA. The D gene is left open where the match is weak. Only part of the rows carry a size: once, few, many, or a class if the clone is expanded.

>TRBD1|TRBJ1-2|.|TRBV5-4
CASRAGQGIYGYTF
TGTGCCAGCAGGGCGGGACAGGGGATCTATGGCTACACCTTC
>.|TRBJ2-1|.|TRBV5-1
CASSPGANEQFF
TGCGCCAGCAGCCCAGGGGCTAATGAGCAGTTCTTC
>.|TRBJ1-2|.|TRBV11-3
CASSSRGTYGYTF
TGTGCCAGCAGCTCTCGGGGGACCTATGGCTACACCTTC
>.|TRBJ2-3|once|TRBV5-1
CASSSGDTDTQYF
TGCGCCAGCAGCTCCGGGGACACAGATACGCAGTATTTT
>TRBD2|TRBJ2-7|.|TRBV6-5
CASSYSAGGPNEQYF
TGTGCCAGCAGTTACTCGGCGGGAGGGCCGAACGAGCAGTACTTC
>.|TRBJ2-7|.|TRBV9
CASSVGVPNYEQYF
TGTGCCAGCAGCGTAGGAGTCCCCAACTACGAGCAGTACTTC
>.|TRBJ1-3|.|TRBV12-3/TRBV12-4
CASSYSEGVTIYF
TGTGCCAGCAGTTACTCGGAGGGAGTCACCATATATTTT
>.|TRBJ1-6|.|TRBV19
CASSTEGGSPLHF
TGTGCCAGTAGTACAGAAGGAGGTTCACCCCTCCACTTT
>TRBD2|TRBJ2-2|once|TRBV5-1
CASSLLAGSNTGELFF
TGCGCCAGCAGCTTGTTAGCGGGGTCGAACACCGGGGAGCTGTTTTTT
>TRBD1|TRBJ1-4|.|TRBV18
CASSPPTGQGEKLFF
TGTGCCAGCTCACCCCCGACAGGGCAAGGGGAAAAACTGTTTTTT
>.|TRBJ1-5|.|TRBV24-1
CATSAFGEGQPQHF
TGTGCCACCAGTGCATTTGGGGAGGGTCAGCCCCAGCATTTT
>TRBD1|TRBJ1-5|.|TRBV2
CASSGTGGYQPQHF
TGTGCCAGCAGTGGGACAGGGGGCTATCAGCCCCAGCATTTT
>TRBD2|TRBJ2-2|.|TRBV19
CASSAGGNTGELFF
TGTGCCAGTAGTGCGGGGGGGAACACCGGGGAGCTGTTTTTT
>.|TRBJ1-5|.|TRBV5-6
CASSLGRASVDQPQHF
TGTGCCAGCAGCTTGGGGAGGGCGAGTGTCGATCAGCCCCAGCATTTT
>TRBD1|TRBJ1-1|.|TRBV6-5
CASSRTGTYTEAFF
TGTGCCAGCAGTCGGACAGGAACCTACACTGAAGCTTTCTTT
>TRBD2|TRBJ2-2|.|TRBV6-5
CASKWTSGTGELFF
TGTGCCAGCAAATGGACTAGCGGCACCGGGGAGCTGTTTTTT
>TRBD1|TRBJ1-2|.|TRBV7-9
CASSYPGSLQGYTF
TGTGCCAGCAGCTACCCTGGTTCCCTACAGGGGTACACCTTC
>.|TRBJ1-2|.|TRBV11-2
CASSPTQNPLNYGYTF
TGTGCCAGCAGCCCTACTCAAAACCCCCTAAACTATGGCTACACCTTC
>TRBD1|TRBJ1-2|.|TRBV27
CASRAGTGYGYTF
TGTGCCAGCAGAGCCGGGACAGGCTATGGCTACACCTTC
>.|TRBJ1-6|few|TRBV18
CASSEGADSGSPLHF
TGTGCCAGCTCAGAAGGCGCGGATTCGGGTTCACCCCTCCACTTT
>.|TRBJ2-5|.|TRBV10-2
CASTSPGKETQYF
TGCGCCAGCACCAGTCCGGGAAAAGAGACCCAGTACTTC
>.|TRBJ2-1|.|TRBV9
CASSPAGRGLRNEQFF
TGTGCCAGCAGCCCCGCTGGGCGGGGTTTGAGGAATGAGCAGTTCTTC
>TRBD1|TRBJ1-1|.|TRBV2
CASSNTGTGGWTEAFF
TGTGCCAGCAGTAATACCGGGACAGGGGGCTGGACTGAAGCTTTCTTT
>TRBD2|TRBJ2-7|.|TRBV7-8
CASSLPRAGYEQYF
TGTGCCAGCAGCTTACCGCGAGCGGGATACGAGCAGTACTTC
>.|TRBJ2-5|.|TRBV18
CASSQESQETQYF
TGTGCCAGCTCCCAAGAGTCTCAAGAGACCCAGTACTTC
>TRBD1|TRBJ2-7|.|TRBV15
CATSRAQGGQGEQYF
TGTGCCACCAGCAGAGCACAGGGGGGCCAGGGCGAGCAGTACTTC
>.|TRBJ2-7|.|TRBV7-8
CASSLAGNLDEQYF
TGTGCCAGCAGCTTAGCCGGGAATTTAGACGAGCAGTACTTC
>.|TRBJ2-1|.|TRBV7-8
CASTSVAGSSYNEQFF
TGTGCCAGCACCTCCGTGGCGGGAAGCTCCTACAATGAGCAGTTCTTC
>.|TRBJ1-2|.|TRBV5-1
CASSLGSEVNYGYTF
TGCGCCAGCAGCTTGGGGTCCGAGGTTAACTATGGCTACACCTTC
>.|TRBJ2-7|.|TRBV21-1
CASRPFFRGPYEQYF
TGTGCCAGCAGGCCATTCTTTCGCGGGCCCTACGAGCAGTACTTC
>.|TRBJ1-5|once|TRBV27
CASRGGTPNQPQHF
TGTGCCAGCAGGGGGGGGACTCCCAATCAGCCCCAGCATTTT
>TRBD1|TRBJ1-6|.|TRBV28
CASSPLPGTGGSPLHF
TGTGCCAGCAGTCCTCTCCCCGGGACAGGGGGGTCACCCCTCCACTTT
>.|TRBJ1-4|few|TRBV3-1/TRBV3-2
CASSRGTFGEKLFF
TGTGCCAGCAGCCGAGGAACGTTCGGTGAAAAACTGTTTTTT
>TRBD1|TRBJ1-5|.|TRBV2
CASSLRGQGNQPQHF
TGTGCCAGCAGTCTTAGGGGGCAGGGCAATCAGCCCCAGCATTTT
>TRBD2|TRBJ2-2|once|TRBV10-3
CAIRTSGRVSGELFF
TGTGCCATCAGAACTAGCGGGAGGGTGTCCGGGGAGCTGTTTTTT
>.|TRBJ1-6|.|TRBV18
CASSPSRGQTQEISYNSPLHF
TGTGCCAGCTCACCCAGCCGCGGACAGACCCAGGAGATCTCCTATAATTCACCCCTCCACTTT
>.|TRBJ2-7|.|TRBV25-1
CASSVTGTYEQYF
TGTGCCAGCAGTGTAACAGGCACCTACGAGCAGTACTTC
>TRBD1|TRBJ1-2|once|TRBV6-2/TRBV6-3
CASSPRDSYGYTF
TGTGCCAGCAGCCCACGGGACAGTTATGGCTACACCTTC
>TRBD1|TRBJ2-7|.|TRBV5-5
CASSSGQLYEQYF
TGTGCCAGCAGCTCGGGACAGCTCTACGAGCAGTACTTC
>.|TRBJ2-3|.|TRBV12-3/TRBV12-4
CASSFGDTQYF
TGTGCCAGCAGTTTCGGAGATACGCAGTATTTT
>.|TRBJ1-6|.|TRBV5-1
CASSLGQENSPLHF
TGCGCCAGCAGCTTGGGACAGGAAAATTCACCCCTCCACTTT
>.|TRBJ2-3|.|TRBV3-1/TRBV3-2
CASSHTSGTPRGTDTQYF
TGTGCCAGCAGCCACACCTCCGGGACTCCCCGAGGAACAGATACGCAGTATTTT
>.|TRBJ1-2|.|TRBV2
CASRRQLLHGYTF
TGTGCCAGCAGAAGACAGTTACTCCATGGCTACACCTTC